This entry lists 17 T cell receptor beta chains sequenced from one sample in a study of TIL therapy for anti-PD-1-resistant metastatic lung cancer. The immunoSEQ assay was v3. The data were produced by immunoSEQ multiplex PCR, yet TCRdb's version contains in-frame clones alone and is incomplete. The sample includes more than 15,000 clones, about 75% of them seen just once. Specified time point: pre-treatment sample, taken before nivolumab and TIL therapy. The source was blood, collected at baseline. These receptors came from a person aged 25 to 79 with non-small cell lung cancer.

The chain uses TRBV12-3 or TRBV12-4 and TRBJ2-5, with TRBD1 matching over 7 bases. The CDR3 totals 13 residues. Trimming cost V 6 bases and J 4 bases; bases outside gene matches: 5. CDR3 nucleotides: TGTGCCAGCAGCTCGACAGGGACAGAGACCCAGTACTTC. Translated: CASSSTGTETQYF.

This chain joins TRBV5-1 and TRBJ1-1, with D perhaps matching TRBD1 (6 bases). V gave up 0 bases and J gave up 3 bases, with 18 bases separating them. This CDR3 spans 17 amino acids. Germline-derived CDR1 and CDR2 are SGHRS and YFSETQ. Here the CDR3 reads CASSLVFRGREDTEAFF. The CDR3 DNA follows: TGCGCCAGCAGCTTGGTGTTCCGGGGGCGAGAGGACACTGAAGCTTTCTTT.

This clone appeared a single time. The chain has TRBV6-1 and TRBJ2-7, with D possibly TRBD2 on 5 matching bases. Germline V gene sequence: CDR1 MNHNS, CDR2 SASEGT. CDR3 length: 15 residues. Trimming pared 2 bases from V and 3 bases from J, leaving 14 bases between. CDR3 in DNA: TGTGCCAGCAGTGAAAGTCTAGCTGAGATCTACGAGCAGTACTTC. Translated: CASSESLAEIYEQYF.

The rearrangement links TRBV2 to TRBJ2-5; D possibly corresponds to TRBD1 (8 bases). Germline V CDR1 and CDR2: SNHLY, FYNNEI. V was clipped by 5 bases and J by 2 bases, with 15 bases between them. The CDR3 loop spans 15 amino acids. DNA of the CDR3: TGTGCCAGCAGTCCAACAGGGGGGGTTCAAGAGACCCAGTACTTC. It encodes CASSPTGGVQETQYF.

The rearrangement uses TRBV28 and TRBJ1-3; D unclear. This CDR3 region has 14 residues. V was shortened by 6 bases and J by 7 bases, with 16 bases between the two germline ends. The V gene's germline CDR1 is MDHEN and CDR2 SYDVKM. CDR3 in DNA: TGTGCCAGCAGACCGACACTGACGCGGAACACCATATATTTT. Translating gives CASRPTLTRNTIYF.

The chain couples TRBV3-1 (or the pseudogene TRBV3-2) to TRBJ1-4; possibly TRBD1 for D (5 bases). Germline V gives CDR1 LGHDT, CDR2 YNNKEL (reference sequence). This CDR3 region has 18 residues. V dropped 3 bases and J dropped 2 bases, with 19 bases sitting between them. The CDR3 here is CASSHLWRGRSTNEKLFF. CDR3 nucleotides: TGTGCCAGCAGCCATCTCTGGCGGGGGAGATCGACTAATGAAAAACTGTTTTTT.

This rearrangement joins TRBV12-5 to TRBJ2-5; unclear D gene. The CDR3 covers 11 residues. Trimming removed 0 bases from V and 10 bases from J, with 6 bases in between. Germline CDR1 LGHNT, CDR2 FRNRAP. The CDR3 region is CASGLVYGQYF. The CDR3 DNA reads as TGTGCTAGTGGTTTGGTTTACGGCCAGTACTTC.

This clone was detected a few times. The chain recombines TRBV7-9 with TRBJ2-7; weak D call: TRBD1 (7 bases). This CDR3 spans 14 amino acids. Trimming took off 5 bases at V and 3 bases at J, with 14 bases between the two ends. The germline V gene has CDR1 SEHNR and CDR2 FQNEAQ (reference sequence). This chain's CDR3 is CASSPRDRIYEQYF. DNA of the CDR3: TGTGCCAGCAGCCCGCGGGACAGAATCTACGAGCAGTACTTC.

V and J are TRBV7-9 and TRBJ2-3; weak D call: TRBD1 (5 bases). Trimming removed 1 base at V and 1 base at J, with 12 bases between. Germline V CDR1 and CDR2: SEHNR, FQNEAQ (reference sequence). This CDR3 is built from 16 residues. CDR3 in amino acids: CASSLVMGLGTDTQYF. The CDR3, as DNA: TGTGCCAGCAGCTTAGTCATGGGGCTGGGCACAGATACGCAGTATTTT.

The genes are TRBV7-8 and TRBJ2-7; D is ambiguous. V was cut by 1 base and J by 8 bases, with 9 bases left in between. Germline lookup yields CDR1 SGHVS and CDR2 FQNEAQ. CDR3 size: 12 residues. In DNA form, the CDR3 reads TGTGCCAGCAGCTTAGGACACCCCCAGCAGTACTTC. Protein product: CASSLGHPQQYF.

The chain has TRBV4-3 and TRBJ2-3, with TRBD2 matching 9 bases. Germline CDR1 reads LGHNA; CDR2 reads YSLEER. The V and J ends lost 4 bases and 6 bases, in that order; junction bases with no gene match: 11. CDR3 size: 16 residues. The CDR3 here is CASSRTAGGGGDTQYF. The CDR3 nucleotides are TGCGCCAGCAGCCGAACAGCGGGGGGCGGTGGCGATACGCAGTATTTT.

The rearrangement joins TRBV6-4 to TRBJ2-3, with D uncertain. Trimming removed 0 bases from V and 1 base from J, with 8 bases in between. In germline, CDR1 is MRHNA, CDR2 SNTAGT. The CDR3 is 15 residues long. CDR3 nucleotide sequence: TGTGCCAGCAGTGACTCAGGCGGAGGCACAGATACGCAGTATTTT. Translation gives CASSDSGGGTDTQYF.

This clone appeared a few times. V is TRBV29-1 and J is TRBJ2-2, with D unresolved. The CDR3 consists of 12 residues. CDR1 SQVTM and CDR2 ANQGSEA come from the germline V gene. V lost 7 bases and J 3 bases, leaving 9 bases between the germline ends. CDR3 in amino acids: CSAISDTGELFF. In DNA form, the CDR3 reads TGCAGCGCCATATCAGACACCGGGGAGCTGTTTTTT.

This rearrangement joins TRBV14 to TRBJ1-2; a possible D gene is TRBD1 (5 bases). The V gene's germline CDR1 is SGHDN and CDR2 FVKESK. V gave up 0 bases and J gave up 2 bases, with 7 bases separating them. The CDR3 covers 14 residues. Written as DNA, the CDR3 is TGTGCCAGCAGCCAAGAGAGGGGCAACTATGGCTACACCTTC. Translation: CASSQERGNYGYTF.

This clone was observed a few times. The chain uses TRBV18 and TRBJ2-7; tentative D call: TRBD1 (6 bases). The CDR3 covers 15 residues. Germline CDR1 reads KGHSH; CDR2 reads LQKENI. Trimming shortened V by 6 bases and J by 2 bases, and 17 bases separated the two germline ends. The CDR3 nucleotides read TGTGCCAGCTCCTCGCCCACCGGACAGACCTACGAGCAGTACTTC. Its translation: CASSSPTGQTYEQYF.

The chain recombines TRBV7-3 with TRBJ2-3; D gene ambiguous. CDR3 length: 14 amino acids. The V end was cut by 5 bases, the J end by 0 bases, with 9 bases between. The germline CDR1 and CDR2 sequences are SGHTA and FQGTGA. The CDR3 DNA follows: TGTGCCAGCAGCCCGGGTCATAGCACAGATACGCAGTATTTT. Translating it yields CASSPGHSTDTQYF.

The rearrangement uses TRBV19 and TRBJ1-1; D gene uncertain. Germline CDR1 is LNHDA and CDR2 is SQIVND (reference sequence). The V and J ends lost 3 bases and 0 bases respectively, with 8 bases between them. The CDR3 runs 14 residues. The CDR3 is CASSMTGMNTEAFF. The CDR3 DNA reads TGTGCCAGTAGTATGACCGGAATGAACACTGAAGCTTTCTTT.